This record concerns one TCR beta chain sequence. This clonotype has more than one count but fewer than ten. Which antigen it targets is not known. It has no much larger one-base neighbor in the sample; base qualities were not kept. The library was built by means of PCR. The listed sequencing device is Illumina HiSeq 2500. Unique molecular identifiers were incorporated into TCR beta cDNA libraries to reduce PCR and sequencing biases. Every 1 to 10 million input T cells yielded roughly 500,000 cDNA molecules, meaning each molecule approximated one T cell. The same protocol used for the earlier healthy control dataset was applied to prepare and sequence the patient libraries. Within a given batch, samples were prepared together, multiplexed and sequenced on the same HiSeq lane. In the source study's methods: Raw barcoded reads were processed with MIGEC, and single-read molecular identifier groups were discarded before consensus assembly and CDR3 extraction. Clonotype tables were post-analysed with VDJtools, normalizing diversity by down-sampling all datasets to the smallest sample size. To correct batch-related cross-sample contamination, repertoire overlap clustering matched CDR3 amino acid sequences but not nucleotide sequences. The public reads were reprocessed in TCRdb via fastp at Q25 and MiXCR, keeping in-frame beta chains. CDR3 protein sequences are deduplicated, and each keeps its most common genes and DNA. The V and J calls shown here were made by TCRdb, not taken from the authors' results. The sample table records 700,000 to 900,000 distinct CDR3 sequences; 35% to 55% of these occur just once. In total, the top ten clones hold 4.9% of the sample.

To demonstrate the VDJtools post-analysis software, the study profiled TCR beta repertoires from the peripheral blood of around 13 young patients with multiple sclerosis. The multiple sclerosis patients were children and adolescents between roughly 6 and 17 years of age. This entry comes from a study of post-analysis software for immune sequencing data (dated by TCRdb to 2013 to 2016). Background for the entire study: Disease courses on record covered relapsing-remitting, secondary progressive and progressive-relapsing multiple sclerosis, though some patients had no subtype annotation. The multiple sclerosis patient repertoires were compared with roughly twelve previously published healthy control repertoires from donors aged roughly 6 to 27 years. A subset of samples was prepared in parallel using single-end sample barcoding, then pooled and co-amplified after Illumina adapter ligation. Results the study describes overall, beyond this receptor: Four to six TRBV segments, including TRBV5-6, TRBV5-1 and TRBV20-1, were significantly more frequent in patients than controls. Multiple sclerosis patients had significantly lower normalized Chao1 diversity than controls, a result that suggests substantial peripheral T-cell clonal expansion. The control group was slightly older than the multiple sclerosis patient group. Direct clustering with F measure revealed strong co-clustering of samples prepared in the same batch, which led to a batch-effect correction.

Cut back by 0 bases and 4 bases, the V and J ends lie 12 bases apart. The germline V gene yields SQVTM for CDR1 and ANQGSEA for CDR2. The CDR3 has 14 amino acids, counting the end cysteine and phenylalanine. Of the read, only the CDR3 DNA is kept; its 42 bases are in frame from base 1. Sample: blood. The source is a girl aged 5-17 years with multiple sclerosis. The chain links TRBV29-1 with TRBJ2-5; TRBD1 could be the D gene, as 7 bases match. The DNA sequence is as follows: TGCAGCGTTGAAGAGACAGGGAGGCGAGAGACCCAGTACTTC. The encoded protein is CSVEETGRRETQYF.